One T cell receptor (beta chain) is described in this entry. Its target is unknown. The authors extracted at least 5 micrograms of total RNA per sample. The CDR3 spans 17 residues. The junction had 8 bases not matched to a gene; V was cut back by 6 bases and J by 1 base. Germline CDR1 and CDR2: MGHRA and YSYEKL. A second PCR, run for 7 to 11 cycles, used a sample-barcoded 5' primer plus a J-beta primer mix. TCRdb passed the 5' RACE reads through MiXCR, listing each CDR3 protein once. The repertoire has 850,000 to 1,100,000 distinct CDR3 sequences, approximately 38% of them found once; the top ten carry less than 15%. This entry is derived from a study of blood T cells in healthy people across ages. Findings of the study overall: Unsorted PBMC material precluded a definitive naive versus antigen-experienced comparison. In the absence of known donor CMV status, changes in expanded clonotypes were possibly confounded. Older individuals had lower TCR beta diversity per million T cells (the decline was roughly linear).

This TCR derives from a man aged 18 to 29 in good health. The V gene is TRBV4-1, the J gene TRBJ2-1; the match to TRBD2 covers 11 bases. The sequencing sample was made of blood. CDR3 sequence (DNA): TGCGCCAGCAGGTCCACTAGCGGGGGTACATCCTACAATGAGCAGTTCTTC. This gives the protein CASRSTSGGTSYNEQFF.